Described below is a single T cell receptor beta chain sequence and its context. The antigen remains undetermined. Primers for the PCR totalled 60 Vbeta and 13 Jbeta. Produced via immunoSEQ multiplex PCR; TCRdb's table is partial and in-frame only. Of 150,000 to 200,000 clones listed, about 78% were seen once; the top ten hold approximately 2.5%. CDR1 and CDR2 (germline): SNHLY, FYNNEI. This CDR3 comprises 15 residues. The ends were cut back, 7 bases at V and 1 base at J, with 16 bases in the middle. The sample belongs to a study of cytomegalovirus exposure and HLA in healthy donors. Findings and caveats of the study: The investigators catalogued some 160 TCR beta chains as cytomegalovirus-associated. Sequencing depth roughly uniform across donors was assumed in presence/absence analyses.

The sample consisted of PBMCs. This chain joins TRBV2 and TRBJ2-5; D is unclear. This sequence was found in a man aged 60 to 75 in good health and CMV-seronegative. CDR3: CASTKSRSLQETQYF. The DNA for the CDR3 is TGTGCCAGCACTAAGTCGAGGTCCCTCCAAGAGACCCAGTACTTC.